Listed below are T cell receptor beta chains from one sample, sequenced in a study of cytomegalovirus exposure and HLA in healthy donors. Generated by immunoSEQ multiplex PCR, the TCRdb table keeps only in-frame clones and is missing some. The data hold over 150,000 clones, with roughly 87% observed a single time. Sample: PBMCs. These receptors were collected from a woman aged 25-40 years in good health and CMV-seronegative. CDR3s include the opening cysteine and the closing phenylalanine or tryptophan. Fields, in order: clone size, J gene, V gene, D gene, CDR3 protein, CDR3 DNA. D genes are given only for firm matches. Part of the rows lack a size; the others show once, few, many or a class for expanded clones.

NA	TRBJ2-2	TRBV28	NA	CASSFLRPNTGELFF	TGTGCCAGCAGTTTCCTACGTCCGAACACCGGGGAGCTGTTTTTT
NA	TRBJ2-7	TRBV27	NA	CASSYGSMPYEQYF	TGTGCCAGCAGTTATGGGAGCATGCCCTACGAGCAGTACTTC
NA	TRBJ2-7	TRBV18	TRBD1	CASSPDRVSSYEQYF	TGTGCCAGCTCACCAGACAGGGTCAGCTCCTACGAGCAGTACTTC
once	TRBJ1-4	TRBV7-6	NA	CASSLAGGENEKLFF	TGTGCCAGCAGCTTAGCCGGGGGGGAGAATGAAAAACTGTTTTTT
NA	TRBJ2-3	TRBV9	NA	CASSPAQGFADTQYF	TGTGCCAGCAGCCCGGCCCAGGGGTTCGCAGATACGCAGTATTTT
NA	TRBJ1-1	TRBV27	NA	CASSFNLITEAFF	TGTGCCAGCAGTTTTAACCTAATCACTGAAGCTTTCTTT
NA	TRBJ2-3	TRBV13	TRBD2	CASSSSGGADTQYF	TGTGCCAGCAGCTCTAGCGGGGGGGCAGATACGCAGTATTTT
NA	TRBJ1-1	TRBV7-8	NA	CASSPARFAGAFEAFF	TGTGCCAGCAGCCCCGCCCGATTCGCGGGGGCCTTTGAAGCTTTCTTT
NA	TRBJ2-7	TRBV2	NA	CASSEAGGLVEQYF	TGTGCCAGCAGTGAAGCGGGGGGGCTGGTCGAGCAGTACTTC
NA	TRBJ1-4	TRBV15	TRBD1	CATSIPGTGNEKLFF	TGTGCCACCAGCATACCCGGGACAGGGAATGAAAAACTGTTTTTT
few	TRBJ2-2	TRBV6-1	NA	CASVRRLANTGELFF	TGTGCCAGCGTGCGGAGACTGGCGAACACCGGGGAGCTGTTTTTT
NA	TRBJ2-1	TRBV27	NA	CASLRGNEQFF	TGTGCCAGCCTTAGGGGCAATGAGCAGTTCTTC
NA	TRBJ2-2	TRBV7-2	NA	CASKTGGKLTGELFF	TGTGCCAGCAAAACTGGGGGGAAACTTACCGGGGAGCTGTTTTTT
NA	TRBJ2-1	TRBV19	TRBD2	CASSIGSSGSGAVF	TGTGCCAGTAGTATAGGGAGTAGCGGGAGCGGGGCGGTCTTC
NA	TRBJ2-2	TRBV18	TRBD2	CASSPPGLAGVGELFF	TGTGCCAGCTCACCGCCGGGCCTAGCGGGAGTCGGGGAGCTGTTTTTT
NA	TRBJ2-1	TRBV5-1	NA	CASSLDPPSEQFF	TGCGCCAGCAGCTTGGATCCCCCTAGCGAGCAGTTCTTC
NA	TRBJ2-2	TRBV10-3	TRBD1	CAISDPGQGGTGELFF	TGTGCCATCAGTGACCCCGGACAGGGCGGCACCGGGGAGCTGTTTTTT
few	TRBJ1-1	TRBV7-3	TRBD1	CASSLTRQGEAFF	TGTGCCAGCAGCTTAACGAGACAGGGGGAAGCTTTCTTT
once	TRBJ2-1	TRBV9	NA	CASSVRGAIGDEQFF	TGTGCCAGCAGCGTACGGGGGGCAATTGGGGATGAGCAGTTCTTC
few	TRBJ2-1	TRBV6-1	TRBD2	CASSAREGYNEQFF	TGTGCCAGCAGTGCGAGGGAGGGGTACAATGAGCAGTTCTTC
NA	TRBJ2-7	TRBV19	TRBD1	CASSIMGTGDSYEQYF	TGTGCCAGTAGTATAATGGGGACAGGAGACTCCTACGAGCAGTACTTC
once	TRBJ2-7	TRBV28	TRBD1	CASSAYLQGAYEQYF	TGTGCCAGCAGCGCATACCTTCAGGGGGCCTACGAGCAGTACTTC
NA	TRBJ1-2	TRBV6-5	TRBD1	CASSYSTGGGGYTF	TGTGCCAGCAGTTACTCGACAGGGGGTGGTGGCTACACCTTC
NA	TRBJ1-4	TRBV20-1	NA	CSGKVGEKLFF	TGCAGTGGTAAAGTCGGTGAAAAACTGTTTTTT
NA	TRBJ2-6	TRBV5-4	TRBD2	CASSRGTTGANVLTF	TGTGCCAGCAGCCGAGGGACTACCGGGGCCAACGTCCTGACTTTC
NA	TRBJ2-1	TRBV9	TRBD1	CASSVETGTYNEQFF	TGTGCCAGCAGCGTAGAGACAGGGACCTACAATGAGCAGTTCTTC
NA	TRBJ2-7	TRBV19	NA	CASKSQALSYEQYF	TGTGCCAGTAAGAGTCAGGCCCTATCCTACGAGCAGTACTTC
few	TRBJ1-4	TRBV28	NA	CASSLGGRDEKLFF	TGTGCCAGCAGTCTGGGGGGACGGGATGAAAAACTGTTTTTT
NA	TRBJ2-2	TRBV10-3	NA	CAISELGRGRDTGELFF	TGTGCCATCAGTGAGCTAGGGAGAGGGCGGGACACCGGGGAGCTGTTTTTT
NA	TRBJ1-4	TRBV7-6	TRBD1	CASSLGQGLGTNEKLFF	TGTGCCAGCAGCTTGGGACAGGGCTTGGGGACTAATGAAAAACTGTTTTTT
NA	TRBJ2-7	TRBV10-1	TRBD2	CASSELGTSGIKYF	TGCGCCAGCAGTGAGTTGGGGACTAGCGGGATAAAGTACTTC
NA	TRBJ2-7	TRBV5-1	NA	CASSPDGLYEQYF	TGCGCCAGCAGCCCCGATGGCCTCTACGAGCAGTACTTC
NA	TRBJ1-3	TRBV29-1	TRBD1	CSVSGTGAGNTIYF	TGCAGCGTTTCCGGGACAGGGGCTGGAAACACCATATATTTT
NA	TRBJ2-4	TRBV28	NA	CASNLSGTSVNKNIQYF	TGTGCCAGCAACCTCTCCGGGACATCGGTGAACAAAAACATTCAGTACTTC
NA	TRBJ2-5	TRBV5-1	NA	CASSLVAGAETQYF	TGCGCCAGCAGCTTGGTAGCAGGGGCAGAGACCCAGTACTTC
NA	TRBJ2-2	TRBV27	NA	CASSLPGTTNTGELFF	TGTGCCAGCAGTTTGCCCGGGACAACGAACACCGGGGAGCTGTTTTTT
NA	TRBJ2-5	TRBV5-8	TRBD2	CASSLAGGLAGPETQYF	TGTGCCAGCAGCTTGGCCGGAGGACTAGCGGGACCAGAGACCCAGTACTTC
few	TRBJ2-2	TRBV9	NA	CASSLTGNTGELFF	TGTGCCAGCAGCCTGACAGGGAACACCGGGGAGCTGTTTTTT
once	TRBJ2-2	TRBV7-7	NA	CASSPEVSTGELFF	TGTGCCAGCAGCCCCGAGGTGTCCACCGGGGAGCTGTTTTTT
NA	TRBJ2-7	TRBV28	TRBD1	CASILRQGPSYEQYF	TGTGCCAGCATTCTAAGACAGGGGCCGTCCTACGAGCAGTACTTC
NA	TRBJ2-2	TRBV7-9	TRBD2	CASSEGLAGGPGELFF	TGTGCCAGCAGCGAGGGACTAGCGGGGGGTCCCGGGGAGCTGTTTTTT
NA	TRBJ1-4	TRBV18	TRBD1	CASSRQKGQVFEKLFF	TGTGCCAGCTCGCGTCAAAAGGGACAGGTTTTTGAAAAACTGTTTTTT
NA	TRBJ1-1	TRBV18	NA	CASSPNLVNTEAFF	TGTGCCAGCTCACCAAACTTAGTGAACACTGAAGCTTTCTTT
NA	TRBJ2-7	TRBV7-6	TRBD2	CASSFGTSGGLEGEQYF	TGTGCCAGCAGCTTCGGGACTAGCGGGGGCCTGGAGGGCGAGCAGTACTTC
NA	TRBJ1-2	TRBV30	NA	CAWSDTVIYGYTF	TGTGCCTGGAGCGATACAGTGATCTATGGCTACACCTTC
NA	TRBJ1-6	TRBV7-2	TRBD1	CASSLQGANNSPLHF	TGTGCCAGCAGCTTACAGGGGGCTAATAATTCACCCCTCCACTTT
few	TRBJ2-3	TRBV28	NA	CASSPQGGHGTDTQYF	TGTGCCAGCAGTCCACAGGGCGGGCACGGGACAGATACGCAGTATTTT
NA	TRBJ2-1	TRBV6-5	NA	CASSHTRSMANEQFF	TGTGCCAGCAGCCACACCCGAAGTATGGCCAATGAGCAGTTCTTC
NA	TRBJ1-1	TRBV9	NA	CASGEPTGPHEAFF	TGTGCCAGCGGGGAGCCCACAGGGCCACATGAAGCTTTCTTT
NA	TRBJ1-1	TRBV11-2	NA	CASSLPRQNTEAFF	TGTGCCAGCAGCTTACCGCGGCAGAACACTGAAGCTTTCTTT
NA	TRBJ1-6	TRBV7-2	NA	CASSLLLPQGSPLHF	TGTGCCAGCAGCTTGTTGCTTCCCCAGGGGTCACCCCTCCACTTT
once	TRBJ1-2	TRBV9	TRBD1	CASSVHPVMYRGEDYGYTF	TGTGCCAGCAGCGTCCATCCCGTCATGTACAGGGGAGAGGACTATGGCTACACCTTC
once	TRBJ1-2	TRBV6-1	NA	CASSISDAGYGYTF	TGTGCCAGCAGTATTTCCGACGCGGGCTATGGCTACACCTTC
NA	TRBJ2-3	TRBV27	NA	CASSMTGWGRDTQYF	TGTGCCAGCAGTATGACAGGTTGGGGGAGAGATACGCAGTATTTT
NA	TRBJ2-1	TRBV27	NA	CASSFIETGYPYNEQFF	TGTGCCAGCAGTTTCATAGAAACAGGGTACCCCTACAATGAGCAGTTCTTC